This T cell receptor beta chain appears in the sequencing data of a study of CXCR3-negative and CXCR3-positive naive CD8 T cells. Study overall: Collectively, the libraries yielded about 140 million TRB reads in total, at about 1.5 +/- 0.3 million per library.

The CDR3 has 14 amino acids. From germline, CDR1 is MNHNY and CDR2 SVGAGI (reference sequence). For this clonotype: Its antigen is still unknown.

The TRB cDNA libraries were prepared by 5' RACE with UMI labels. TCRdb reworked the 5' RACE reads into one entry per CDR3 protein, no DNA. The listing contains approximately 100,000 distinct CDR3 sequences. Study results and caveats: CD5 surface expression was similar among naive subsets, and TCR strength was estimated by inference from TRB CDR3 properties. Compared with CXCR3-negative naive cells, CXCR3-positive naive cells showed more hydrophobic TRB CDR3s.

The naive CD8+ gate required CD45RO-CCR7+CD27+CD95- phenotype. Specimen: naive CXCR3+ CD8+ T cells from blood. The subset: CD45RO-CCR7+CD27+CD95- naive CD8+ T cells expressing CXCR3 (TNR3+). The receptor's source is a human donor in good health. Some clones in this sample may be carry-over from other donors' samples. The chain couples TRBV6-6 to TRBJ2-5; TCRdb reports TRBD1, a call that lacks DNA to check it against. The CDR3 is CASSSPYQPETQYF.